A single sample gave rise to the 5 T cell receptor beta chains below, sequenced in a study. The sorted Tregs were CD4+CD25+CD127-/low cells. From the 5' RACE reads, TCRdb called clonotypes with MiXCR, one entry per CDR3 protein. The sample lists about 10,000 distinct CDR3 sequences, around 15% occurring once. Sequencing was done on a sample of Tregs sorted from blood. The origin of the receptors is a female donor with breast cancer.

In this sample, this clonotype is medium-sized. This chain joins TRBV15 and TRBJ2-5, with 11 bases identical to TRBD2. Trimming took 1 base from V and 5 from J; bases not matched to a gene: 6. The CDR3 runs 16 residues. Germline-derived CDR1 and CDR2 are LNHNV and YYDKDF (reference sequence). The CDR3 region is CATSRVQTSGVETQYF. In DNA, the CDR3 is TGTGCCACCAGCAGAGTTCAGACTAGCGGGGTCGAGACCCAGTACTTC. Supplemented by reference TRBV15 and TRBJ2-5, the full variable domain reads DAMVIQNPRYQVTQFGKPVTLSCSQTLNHNVMYWYQQKSSQAPKLLFHYYDKDFNNEADTPDNFQSRRPNTSFCFLDIRSPGLGDTAMYLCATSRVQTSGVETQYFGPGTRLLVL.

Notes on this clonotype: Germline is not matched at one junction end, which may reflect a read error. Here the CDR3 reads CASSLVVRTGTDTRYF. CDR3 nucleotides: TGTGCCAGCAGCTTAGTGGTGCGCACTGGCACAGATACGCGGTATTTT. V is TRBV7-8 and J is TRBJ2-3; the D is unclear. This CDR3 spans 16 amino acids. In germline, CDR1 is SGHVS, CDR2 FQNEAQ.

CDR3 sequence (DNA): TGTGCCAGCAGGGGCCCCCCTGAGCAGTACTTC. Translation: CASRGPPEQYF. The J gene is TRBJ2-7, the V gene TRBV6-1; D is unclear. Germline V CDR1 and CDR2: MNHNS, SASEGT. Trimming removed 6 bases at V and 7 bases at J, with 10 bases between. This CDR3 has 11 residues.

This chain links TRBV5-1 with TRBJ2-3; possibly TRBD1 or TRBD2 for D (5 bases each). V was shortened by 2 bases and J by 1 base, with 14 bases between the two germline ends. The CDR3 sequence is 16 residues long. Germline CDR1 is SGHRS and CDR2 is YFSETQ. CDR3 sequence reads: CASSFRRDPGTDTQYF. In nucleotides, the CDR3 is TGCGCCAGCAGCTTCCGCAGGGACCCTGGCACAGATACGCAGTATTTT.

The sample holds a few counts of this clonotype. This sequence may be a read error, since a much larger clone differs from it by one base. Likely a read error: the CDR3 ends without its conserved phenylalanine or tryptophan. Here the CDR3 DNA reads TGTGCCAGCAGCTTACCCCGACTAGCGGGGGGGCGAGATACGCAGTATTCT. It yields the protein CASSLPRLAGGRDTQYS. V usage is TRBV7-2 and J usage is TRBJ2-3; 14 bases match TRBD2. V shed 2 bases, J shed 5 bases, and the junction held 6 bases outside the gene matches. Germline loops: CDR1 SGHTA, CDR2 FQGNSA. The CDR3 has 17 residues.